This is a list of T cell receptor beta chains from one sample in a study of response to subunit inactivated influenza vaccine. TCRdb independently ran MiXCR on the RT-PCR reads; one entry per CDR3 protein. The sample consists of some 500,000 distinct CDR3 sequences, approximately 16% of them appearing once. The starting material was CD4+ T cells sorted from PBMCs, obtained about 23 months after vaccination. All receptors come from a man between 50 and 69 years old who received an inactivated influenza vaccine. CDR3s include the opening cysteine and the closing phenylalanine or tryptophan. D genes are given only for firm matches. Clone size appears in some rows only: once, few, many, or a class for an expanded clone.

>TRBV20-1|TRBD2|TRBJ2-3|few
TGCACGAGTCTAGCGGGGATCTCAGATACGCAGTATTTT
CTSLAGISDTQYF
>TRBV11-2|TRBD2|TRBJ2-2|many
TGTGCCAGCAGCCGAGGACTAGCGGGGGGACTCAACACCGGGGAGCTGTTTTTT
CASSRGLAGGLNTGELFF
>TRBV7-8|-|TRBJ2-2|few
TGTGCCAGCAGCTTAGGCGGCGGAGGGATAAGGACCGGGGAGCTGTTTTTT
CASSLGGGGIRTGELFF
>TRBV24-1|-|TRBJ1-1|many
TGTGCCACCAGTGATTCGTTCACTGGGACTGAAGCTTTCTTT
CATSDSFTGTEAFF
>TRBV9|TRBD1|TRBJ2-1|-
TGTGCCAGCAGCGCCCGGAAAGGGACAGGGATGGTGGATGAGCAGTTCTTC
CASSARKGTGMVDEQFF
>TRBV5-6|-|TRBJ2-7|-
TGTGCCAGCAGCTCACCCAGGGGCACCTACTACGAGCAGTACTTC
CASSSPRGTYYEQYF
>TRBV6-5|-|TRBJ1-5|many
TGTGCCAGCAGTTATGGTGGTAGCAATCAGCCCCAGCATTTT
CASSYGGSNQPQHF
>TRBV4-3|-|TRBJ1-6|few
TGCGCCAGCAGCCAGGCACAGAACTCCTATAATTCACCCCTCCACTTT
CASSQAQNSYNSPLHF
>TRBV5-6|-|TRBJ1-2|few
TGTGCCAGCAGCATCCGGCTCAACTATGGCTACACCTTC
CASSIRLNYGYTF
>TRBV5-1|-|TRBJ1-1|many
TGCGCCAGCAGCTTGTCCCGGGTAGGTGCCATGAACACTGAAGCTTTCTTT
CASSLSRVGAMNTEAFF
>TRBV2|-|TRBJ1-1|-
TGTGCCAGCAGTCCTACACGACGGGGGAACACTGAAGCTTTCTTT
CASSPTRRGNTEAFF
>TRBV12-3/TRBV12-4|-|TRBJ2-3|-
TGTGCCAGCAAGCCTCGGGGCGGAGGCACAGATACGCAGTATTTT
CASKPRGGGTDTQYF
>TRBV9|TRBD2|TRBJ2-1|-
TGTGCCAGCAGCGTAGGTGTGACTAGCAGCGCAATTGAGCAGTTCTTC
CASSVGVTSSAIEQFF
>TRBV9|-|TRBJ2-5|few
TGTGCCAGCAGCGTTCTGGGGGCCTACCAAGAGACCCAGTACTTC
CASSVLGAYQETQYF
>TRBV7-8|-|TRBJ1-2|few
TGTGCCAGCAGCTTAGATCGGTACAGTAACTATGGCTACACCTTC
CASSLDRYSNYGYTF
>TRBV4-3|TRBD1|TRBJ1-1|few
TGCGCCAGCAGCCTTCACAGGGGACAGAAAGCTTTCTTT
CASSLHRGQKAFF
>TRBV5-5|TRBD2|TRBJ2-3|-
TGTGCCAGCAGCTTGGGCAGCGGGAGGGATACGCAGTATTTT
CASSLGSGRDTQYF
>TRBV6-2/TRBV6-3|TRBD2|TRBJ2-1|-
TGTGCCAGCAGTTACGTTGCGGGGGGCTCCTACAATGAGCAGTTCTTC
CASSYVAGGSYNEQFF
>TRBV19|-|TRBJ2-3|-
TGTGCCAGTAGAGACGGTTCCTACACAGATACGCAGTATTTT
CASRDGSYTDTQYF
>TRBV5-1|-|TRBJ2-3|few
TGCGCCAGCAGCGACCCTAGACAGGGAGGAGATACGCAGTATTTT
CASSDPRQGGDTQYF
>TRBV2|-|TRBJ2-2|-
TGTGCCAGCAGTGAATTTTGGCCAGGGGAGCTGTTTTTT
CASSEFWPGELFF
>TRBV7-2|-|TRBJ2-7|-
TGTGCCAGCAGCTTACATAGCTCTAATTCCTACGAGCAGTACTTC
CASSLHSSNSYEQYF
>TRBV7-9|TRBD2|TRBJ2-7|-
TGTGCCAGCAGCGACCCCAGGACTAGCGGCTCCTACGAGCAGTACTTC
CASSDPRTSGSYEQYF
>TRBV20-1|TRBD2|TRBJ2-7|-
TGCAGTGCTCGAGGGACTAGCGGGAGCCACGAGCAGTACTTC
CSARGTSGSHEQYF
>TRBV5-6|TRBD1|TRBJ1-1|few
TGTGCCAGCAGCTGGGGACAGGGGAGAAACACTGAAGCTTTCTTT
CASSWGQGRNTEAFF
>TRBV28|-|TRBJ1-3|many
TGTGCCAGCAGTCTGGTTGAATATAGGGCTGGAAACACCATATATTTT
CASSLVEYRAGNTIYF
>TRBV7-3|-|TRBJ2-1|-
TGTGCCAGCAGGGGTGAGGACCAGTCCTCCTACAATGAGCAGTTCTTC
CASRGEDQSSYNEQFF
>TRBV4-3|-|TRBJ1-2|few
TGCGCCAGCAGCGCCCGAGAAGGACGGGTCTATGGCTACACCTTC
CASSAREGRVYGYTF
>TRBV25-1|TRBD2|TRBJ2-7|-
TGTGCCAGCAGCCAAACGTCTAGCGGGAGGCGCAGGGGATACGAGCAGTACTTC
CASSQTSSGRRRGYEQYF
>TRBV12-3/TRBV12-4|-|TRBJ2-3|-
TGTGCCAGCAGTCGACCAGGAGCCTTGCGGACAGATACGCAGTATTTT
CASSRPGALRTDTQYF
>TRBV20-1|TRBD2|TRBJ2-7|few
TGCAGTGCTAGAGATTGGAGACTAGCAACCTACGAGCAGTACTTC
CSARDWRLATYEQYF
>TRBV20-1|-|TRBJ2-3|-
TGCAGTGCCCAAGAGGGGGGCAGCCTGATTCGCACAGATACGCAGTATTTT
CSAQEGGSLIRTDTQYF
>TRBV20-1|-|TRBJ2-1|few
TGCAGTGTTAACGGACTACTCAATGAGCAGTTCTTC
CSVNGLLNEQFF
>TRBV20-1|-|TRBJ2-1|few
TGCAGTGCTAGAGCGGGGGTCCCCTCCTACAATGAGCAGTTCTTC
CSARAGVPSYNEQFF
>TRBV20-1|-|TRBJ2-7|few
TGCAGTGCTAGAGCGGAAAGGAGCTCCTACGAGCAGTACTTC
CSARAERSSYEQYF
>TRBV14|-|TRBJ1-1|many
TGTGCCAGCAGCCAAGGGGCCTGGGGCTGGATTGGCGCTTTCTTT
CASSQGAWGWIGAFF
>TRBV29-1|-|TRBJ1-4|few
TGCAGCGTTAGACGGACACATAATGAAAAACTGTTTTTT
CSVRRTHNEKLFF
>TRBV11-2|-|TRBJ2-7|-
TGTGCCAGCAGCCCCGGGTGGGGTTCCTACGAGCAGTACTTC
CASSPGWGSYEQYF
>TRBV2|TRBD2|TRBJ2-3|few
TGTGCCAGCAGCGGACTAGCGGGGAGCACAGATACGCAGTATTTT
CASSGLAGSTDTQYF
>TRBV5-1|-|TRBJ2-3|many
TGCGCCAGCAGCTTGTCGGTGGGGGCAGATACGCAGTATTTT
CASSLSVGADTQYF
>TRBV5-1|-|TRBJ2-7|-
TGCGCCAGCAGACCGGACGGGCATTCGTTAGAGCAGTACTTC
CASRPDGHSLEQYF
>TRBV5-1|-|TRBJ2-2|-
TGCGCCAGCAGCTCGGGACGGCCGAACACCGGGGAGCTGTTTTTT
CASSSGRPNTGELFF
>TRBV2|-|TRBJ2-7|few
TGTGCCAGCAGTGATGGTTACATAAGGAACGAGCAGTACTTC
CASSDGYIRNEQYF
>TRBV7-2|-|TRBJ2-1|-
TGTGCCAGCAGCTACTCGAGGGGCGATGGGCGGTTCTTC
CASSYSRGDGRFF
>TRBV20-1|TRBD1|TRBJ2-7|-
TGCAGTGTGGACAGGGGGCAGGACGAGCAGTACTTC
CSVDRGQDEQYF
>TRBV3-1|TRBD1|TRBJ2-3|few
TGTGCCAGCAGCCAAGATCCCCATCGGGGACAGGGTCGACATACGCAGTATTTT
CASSQDPHRGQGRHTQYF
>TRBV5-1|-|TRBJ1-3|-
TGCGCCAGCAGCTTGGGGCCGGGACGCCCGAAGATCACCATATATTTT
CASSLGPGRPKITIYF
>TRBV27|-|TRBJ2-1|-
TGTGCCAGCAGACCGGAGGGGGCCTCCTACAATGAGCAGTTCTTC
CASRPEGASYNEQFF
>TRBV12-3/TRBV12-4|-|TRBJ2-1|few
TGTGCCAGCAGTTTACGGGTTTCGGGTGAAGATGAGCAGTTCTTC
CASSLRVSGEDEQFF
>TRBV7-2|-|TRBJ2-7|many
TGTGCCAGCAGCCCGGGTAGTCCTTACGAGCAGTACTTC
CASSPGSPYEQYF
>TRBV5-1|TRBD1|TRBJ1-2|-
TGCGCCAGCAGCTTGGGGGACAGGGACGGCTACACCTTC
CASSLGDRDGYTF
>TRBV7-8|TRBD2|TRBJ2-3|-
TGTGCCAGCAGCTTAGTCACGGGGGGAACAGATACGCAGTATTTT
CASSLVTGGTDTQYF
>TRBV2|-|TRBJ1-6|-
TGTGCCAGCAGCGTACAGGTGTCTTATTCACCCCTCCACTTT
CASSVQVSYSPLHF
>TRBV5-1|-|TRBJ2-1|few
TGCGCCAGCAGCTCCTCGAGGGGGGTAGATGAGCAGTTCTTC
CASSSSRGVDEQFF